The T cell receptor beta chain under discussion was sequenced for a study of CD8 T cells in Susac syndrome. Study context: Patients with Susac syndrome, at blood draw, were therapy-naive, on corticosteroids, or on intravenous immunoglobulin alone. Study-level findings and limits: In total CD8+ repertoires, approximately 15 Susac-specific public clones were found, and four or five in CD8+ TEMRA repertoires.

After extraction with the RNeasy kit, roughly 0.45 to 1 ug of the RNA was reverse transcribed using random hexamers. Amplification of TCR beta CDR3 was carried out by immunoSEQ multiplex PCR, which covered 54 Vbeta and 13 Jbeta segments. TCRdb passed the immunoSEQ multiplex PCR reads through MiXCR, listing each CDR3 protein once. Of more than 70,000 distinct CDR3 sequences listed, roughly 94% were seen once; the top ten hold about 0.52%. This CDR3 is built from 14 residues. V dropped 1 base and J dropped 6 bases, with 11 bases sitting between them. Germline V gene lookup returns CDR1 SGHRS and CDR2 YFSETQ. This clonotype came up once. Antigen specificity is unknown.

V usage is TRBV5-1 and J usage is TRBJ2-1; D is perhaps TRBD1 or TRBD2 (5 bases each). The clonotype originates from a human donor with Susac syndrome. The sample consisted of CD8+ T cells from PBMCs. CDR3 region: CASSLRWDLNEQFF. DNA for the CDR3: TGCGCCAGCAGCTTGAGGTGGGACCTCAATGAGCAGTTCTTC.